This entry describes one TCR beta chain. This entry comes from a study of technical replicates of blood from a handful of donors. Trimming cost V 4 bases and J 3 bases; bases outside gene matches: 3. Germline V gene lookup returns CDR1 SGHRS and CDR2 YFSETQ. This CDR3 spans 13 amino acids. Sequenced by immunoSEQ multiplex PCR; TCRdb stores in-frame clones only, minus some. The sample gives some 66,000 clones, around 89% of which show up once; just over 4.5% is in the top ten. Sample: PBMCs. This chain joins TRBV5-1 and TRBJ1-2; 7 nucleotides line up with TRBD1. This TCR derives from a human donor in good health. Some clones in this sample may be carry-over from other donors' samples. DNA for the CDR3: TGCGCCAGCAGCATCACAGGGGACTATGGCTACACCTTC. It is translated as CASSITGDYGYTF.